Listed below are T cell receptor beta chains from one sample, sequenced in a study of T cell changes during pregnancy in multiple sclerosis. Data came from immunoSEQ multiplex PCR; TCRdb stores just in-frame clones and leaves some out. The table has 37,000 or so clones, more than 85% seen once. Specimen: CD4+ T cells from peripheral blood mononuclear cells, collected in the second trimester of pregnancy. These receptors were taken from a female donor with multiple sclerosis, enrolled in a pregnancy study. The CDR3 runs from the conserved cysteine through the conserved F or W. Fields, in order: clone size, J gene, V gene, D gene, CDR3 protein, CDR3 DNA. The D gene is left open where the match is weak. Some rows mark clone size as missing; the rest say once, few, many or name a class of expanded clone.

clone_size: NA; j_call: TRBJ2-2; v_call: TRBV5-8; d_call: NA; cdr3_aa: CASIGGTPTGELFF; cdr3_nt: TGTGCCAGCATAGGAGGGACGCCAACCGGGGAGCTGTTTTTT
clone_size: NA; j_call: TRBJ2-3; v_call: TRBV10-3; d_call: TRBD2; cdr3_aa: CAISERTGGSTDTQYF; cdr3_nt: TGTGCCATCAGTGAGAGAACGGGAGGGAGCACAGATACGCAGTATTTT
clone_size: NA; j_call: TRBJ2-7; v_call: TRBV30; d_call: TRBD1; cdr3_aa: CAWRGQGSYEQYF; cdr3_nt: TGTGCCTGGAGAGGACAGGGTTCCTACGAGCAGTACTTC
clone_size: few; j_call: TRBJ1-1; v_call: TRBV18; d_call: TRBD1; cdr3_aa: CASSPGSVGTGGTEAFF; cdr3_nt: TGTGCCAGCTCACCAGGGAGTGTCGGGACAGGGGGTACTGAAGCTTTCTTT
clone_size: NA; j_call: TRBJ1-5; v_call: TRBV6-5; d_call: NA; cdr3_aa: CASSNQGLGNQPQHF; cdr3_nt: TGTGCCAGCAGCAATCAGGGATTAGGTAATCAGCCCCAGCATTTT
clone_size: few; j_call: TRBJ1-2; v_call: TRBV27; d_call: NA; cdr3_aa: CASRTDRGARSYGYTF; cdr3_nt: TGTGCCAGCAGAACGGATCGGGGGGCGCGAAGCTATGGCTACACCTTC
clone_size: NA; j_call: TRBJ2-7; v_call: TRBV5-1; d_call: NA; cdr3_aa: CASSMAGEQYF; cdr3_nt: TGCGCCAGCAGCATGGCCGGCGAGCAGTACTTC
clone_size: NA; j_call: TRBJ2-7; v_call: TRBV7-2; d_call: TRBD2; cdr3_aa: CASSPHDIAGAYEQYF; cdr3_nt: TGTGCCAGCAGCCCTCATGATATAGCGGGGGCCTACGAGCAGTACTTC
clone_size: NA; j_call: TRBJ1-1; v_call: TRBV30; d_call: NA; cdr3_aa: CAWRWGKGLNTEAFF; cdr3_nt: TGTGCCTGGAGATGGGGAAAGGGGTTAAACACTGAAGCTTTCTTT
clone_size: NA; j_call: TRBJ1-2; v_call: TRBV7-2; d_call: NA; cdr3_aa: CASSPRQILDGYTF; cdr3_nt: TGTGCCAGCAGCCCTCGACAGATTCTCGATGGCTACACCTTC
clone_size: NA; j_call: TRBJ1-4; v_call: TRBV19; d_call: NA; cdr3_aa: CASSRGWEKLFF; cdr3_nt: TGTGCCAGTAGCAGGGGTTGGGAAAAACTGTTTTTT
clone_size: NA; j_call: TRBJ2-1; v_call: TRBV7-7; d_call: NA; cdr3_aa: CASSLTGSSYNEQFF; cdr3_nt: TGTGCCAGCAGCTTAACAGGGAGCTCCTACAATGAGCAGTTCTTC
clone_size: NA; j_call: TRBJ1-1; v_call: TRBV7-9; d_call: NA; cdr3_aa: CASSLSASMNTEAFF; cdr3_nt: TGTGCCAGCAGCCTGTCCGCAAGCATGAACACTGAAGCTTTCTTT
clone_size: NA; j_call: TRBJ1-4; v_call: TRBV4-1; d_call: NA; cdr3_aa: CASSQDRLQGNEKLFF; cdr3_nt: TGCGCCAGCAGCCAAGATCGGCTGCAGGGGAATGAAAAACTGTTTTTT
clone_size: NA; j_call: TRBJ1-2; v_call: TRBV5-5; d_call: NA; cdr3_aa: CASSLDPGGTYGYTF; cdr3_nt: TGTGCCAGCAGCTTGGACCCAGGCGGGACCTATGGCTACACCTTC
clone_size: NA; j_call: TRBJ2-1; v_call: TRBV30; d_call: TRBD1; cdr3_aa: CAWSGSPGQERFFFYNEQFF; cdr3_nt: TGTGCCTGGAGTGGATCCCCGGGACAGGAAAGATTCTTTTTCTACAATGAGCAGTTCTTC
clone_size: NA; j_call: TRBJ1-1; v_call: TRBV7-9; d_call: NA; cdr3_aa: CASSLGGTGNTEAFF; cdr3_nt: TGTGCCAGCAGCTTAGGCGGGACGGGGAACACTGAAGCTTTCTTT
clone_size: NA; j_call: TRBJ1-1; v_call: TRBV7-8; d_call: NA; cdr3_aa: CASSSWGTGRKDTEAFF; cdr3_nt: TGTGCCAGCAGCAGTTGGGGAACAGGGCGAAAAGACACTGAAGCTTTCTTT
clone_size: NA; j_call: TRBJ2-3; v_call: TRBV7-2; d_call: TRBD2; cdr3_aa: CASSSGLAGADTQYF; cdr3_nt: TGTGCCAGCAGCTCCGGACTAGCGGGGGCCGATACGCAGTATTTT
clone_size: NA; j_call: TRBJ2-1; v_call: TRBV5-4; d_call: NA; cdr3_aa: CASSYGGAAVSYNEQFF; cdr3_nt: TGTGCCAGCAGCTACGGAGGGGCGGCCGTCTCCTACAATGAGCAGTTCTTC
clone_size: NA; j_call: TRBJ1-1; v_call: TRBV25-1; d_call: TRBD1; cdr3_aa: CASSRQGLNTEAFF; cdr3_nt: TGTGCCAGCAGTAGACAGGGGCTGAACACTGAAGCTTTCTTT
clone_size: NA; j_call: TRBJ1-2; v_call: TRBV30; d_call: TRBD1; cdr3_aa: CAWRGTGPGYTF; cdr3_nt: TGTGCCTGGAGGGGGACAGGGCCTGGCTACACCTTC
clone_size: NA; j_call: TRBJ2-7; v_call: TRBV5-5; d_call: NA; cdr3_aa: CASSLVNRAAEQYF; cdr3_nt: TGTGCCAGCAGCTTGGTCAACAGGGCTGCCGAGCAGTACTTC
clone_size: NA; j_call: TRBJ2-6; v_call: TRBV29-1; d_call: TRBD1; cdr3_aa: CSERQGLSGANVLTF; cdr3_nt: TGCAGCGAACGACAGGGCCTCTCTGGGGCCAACGTCCTGACTTTC
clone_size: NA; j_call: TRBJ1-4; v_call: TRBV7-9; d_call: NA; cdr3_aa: CASSLVGATNEKLFF; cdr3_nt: TGTGCCAGCAGCTTAGTCGGAGCAACTAATGAAAAACTGTTTTTT
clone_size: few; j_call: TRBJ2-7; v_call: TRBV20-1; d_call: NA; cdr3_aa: CSANSHYEQYF; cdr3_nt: TGCAGTGCTAATAGCCACTACGAGCAGTACTTC
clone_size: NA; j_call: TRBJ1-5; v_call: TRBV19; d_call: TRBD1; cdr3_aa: CASSIGWDRINQPQHF; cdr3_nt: TGTGCCAGTAGTATAGGTTGGGACAGAATAAATCAGCCCCAGCATTTT
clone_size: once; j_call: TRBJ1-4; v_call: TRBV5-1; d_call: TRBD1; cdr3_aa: CASSLAGQGEKLFF; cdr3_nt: TGCGCCAGCAGCTTGGCCGGACAGGGGGAAAAACTGTTTTTT
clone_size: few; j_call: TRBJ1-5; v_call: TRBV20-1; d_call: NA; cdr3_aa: CSAIREGPQHF; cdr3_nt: TGCAGTGCTATCCGTGAGGGTCCCCAGCATTTT
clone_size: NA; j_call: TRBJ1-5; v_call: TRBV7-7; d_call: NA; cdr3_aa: CASSCRTALYQPQHF; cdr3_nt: TGTGCCAGCAGCTGTCGGACAGCATTGTATCAGCCCCAGCATTTT
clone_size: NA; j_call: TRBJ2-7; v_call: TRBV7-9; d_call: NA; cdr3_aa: CASSAEVGEQYF; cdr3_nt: TGTGCCAGCAGCGCGGAAGTTGGCGAGCAGTACTTC
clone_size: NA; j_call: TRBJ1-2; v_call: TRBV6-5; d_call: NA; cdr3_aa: CASRPGRNYGYTF; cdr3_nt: TGTGCCAGCAGGCCAGGCCGCAACTATGGCTACACCTTC
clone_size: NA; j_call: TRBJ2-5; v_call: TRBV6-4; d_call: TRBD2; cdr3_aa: CASSDQGGEGKTQYF; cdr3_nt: TGTGCCAGCAGTGACCAAGGCGGGGAGGGGAAGACCCAGTACTTC
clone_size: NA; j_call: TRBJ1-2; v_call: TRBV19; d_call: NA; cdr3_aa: CASKRLGGYTF; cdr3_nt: TGTGCCAGTAAGCGTCTCGGGGGCTACACCTTC